This TCR beta chain was identified during a study of a mutant IDH1 vaccine in newly diagnosed glioma. Study-wide background: Of treated patients, approximately 60% were men and about 38% women, averaging roughly 42 years. Patients had received radiotherapy, temozolomide, or both previously, most receiving both. Study-wide points: Variations in leading peripheral T cell clonotypes appeared to have no connection with pseudoprogression.

This sample's time point: week 35, safety follow-up. Topical imiquimod accompanied each vaccine dose, which consisted of 300 ug of mutant IDH1 20-mer peptide. The table came from immunoSEQ multiplex PCR; TCRdb's copy has only in-frame clones and leaves some out. Among some 58,000 clones, 81% were seen once, and the ten largest hold 5% to 7%. CDR3 length: 15 amino acids. In regard to this clone: As yet, its antigen is unknown.

The TCR sequence derives from a man in his forties with glioma. The chain employs TRBV21-1 and TRBJ1-2; TRBD1 reflects the table's D call only, with no check against the DNA. TRBV21-1 is termed a pseudogene. This sample comprised PBMCs, obtained from a glioma patient whose treatment included an IDH1 peptide vaccine. The CDR3: CASSKGEGGHYGYTF. CDR3 DNA: TGTGCCAGCAGCAAAGGGGAAGGGGGTCACTATGGCTACACCTTC.